The 21 T cell receptor beta chains listed next were all sequenced from one sample in a study of T cell changes during pregnancy in multiple sclerosis. TCRdb's table, derived via immunoSEQ multiplex PCR, lists solely in-frame clones and lacks some. The sample records about 80,000 clones, 92% being singletons. This specimen consisted of peripheral blood, obtained before pregnancy. These receptors were obtained from a female donor with multiple sclerosis, enrolled in a pregnancy study.

This sequence joins TRBV6-5 and TRBJ1-1, with a tentative D call TRBD1 (5 bases). Per the germline V gene, CDR1 is MNHEY and CDR2 is SVGAGI. Deletions cut 7 bases from V and 8 bases from J, with 11 bases between. The CDR3 sequence is 11 residues long. The CDR3 region is CASTQGPEAFF. Written as DNA, the CDR3 is TGTGCCAGCACCCAGGGTCCGGAAGCTTTCTTT.

CDR3 amino acids: CASTKTGVGSPLHF. The CDR3 DNA reads TGTGCCAGCACAAAGACAGGGGTCGGTTCACCCCTCCACTTT. V gene TRBV2 combines with J gene TRBJ1-6; 8 nucleotides agree with TRBD1. The germline V gene encodes CDR1 SNHLY and CDR2 FYNNEI. Germline trimming cut 7 bases from V and 9 bases from J; bases unmatched to any gene: 8. This CDR3 has 14 residues.

A single count supports this clone. V is TRBV30 and J is TRBJ1-6; possibly TRBD1 for D (5 bases). The length of the CDR3 is 12 residues. Germline V gene lookup returns CDR1 GTSNPN and CDR2 SVGIG (reference sequence). V was clipped by 8 bases and J by 9 bases, with 14 bases between them. The CDR3 DNA reads as TGTGCCAGTGGGGCAGCTCTTTCACCCCTCCACTTT. Residues: CASGAALSPLHF.

V and J are TRBV2 and TRBJ2-7, with TRBD1 matching 9 bases. The CDR3 runs 16 residues. V shed 6 bases and J 6 bases; nucleotides not matched to a gene: 15. Germline values: CDR1 SNHLY, CDR2 FYNNEI. Here the CDR3 reads CASRRDRVANKGEQYF. For the CDR3, the DNA is TGTGCCAGCAGGCGGGACAGGGTCGCGAATAAAGGCGAGCAGTACTTC.

The chain joins TRBV6-1 to TRBJ2-1; D is perhaps TRBD1 (6 bases). The V and J ends lost 6 bases and 10 bases respectively, with 16 bases between them. The CDR3 is 13 amino acids. Per germline, CDR1 MNHNS and CDR2 SASEGT. This chain's CDR3 is CASSANRDAEQFF. For the CDR3, the DNA is TGTGCCAGCAGCGCCAACAGGGACGCGGAGCAGTTCTTC.

The rearrangement uses TRBV5-4 and TRBJ2-7; no definite D call. The CDR3 spans 13 residues. Germline CDR1 is SGHNT and CDR2 is YYREEE (reference sequence). The V gene lost 9 bases and the J gene lost 2 bases, with 15 bases spanning the gap. CDR3 in DNA: TGTGCCACCCACTGGGCCCCAGCCTACGAGCAGTACTTC. Translated: CATHWAPAYEQYF.

The chain uses TRBV5-1 and TRBJ2-5; 9 bases fit TRBD2. The CDR3 covers 15 residues. Germline trimming cut 5 bases from V and 4 bases from J; bases unmatched to any gene: 9. Germline V gene sequence: CDR1 SGHRS, CDR2 YFSETQ. The CDR3 spells CASSLFGGGAETQYF. CDR3 coding DNA: TGCGCCAGCAGTTTGTTTGGCGGGGGGGCAGAGACCCAGTACTTC.

V usage is TRBV5-1 and J usage is TRBJ1-2, with D unclear. The CDR3 totals 14 residues. Looked up from germline, CDR1 is SGHRS and CDR2 is YFSETQ. V lost 0 bases and J 6 bases, leaving 12 bases between the germline ends. The CDR3: CASSLGGFGDGYTF. CDR3 in DNA: TGCGCCAGCAGCTTGGGAGGTTTCGGCGATGGCTACACCTTC.

V usage is TRBV7-9 and J usage is TRBJ1-4, with a possible D match to TRBD1 (5 bases). Trimming left V 1 base short and J 4 bases short, with 19 bases between. This CDR3 region has 18 residues. CDR1 and CDR2 from the germline V gene are SEHNR and FQNEAQ (reference sequence). The CDR3 DNA reads as TGTGCCAGCAGCTTAGGTCTACAAACGGCAGGGTTTAATGAAAAACTGTTTTTT. Its protein product is CASSLGLQTAGFNEKLFF. Full variable domain (remainder filled in from reference TRBV7-9 and TRBJ1-4): DTGVSQNPRHKITKRGQNVTFRCDPISEHNRLYWYRQTLGQGPEFLTYFQNEAQLEKSRLLSDRFSAERPKGSFSTLEIQRTEQGDSAMYLCASSLGLQTAGFNEKLFFGSGTQLSVL.

The chain links TRBV4-1 to TRBJ1-4, with 7 bases aligning to TRBD1. J gave up 7 bases and V 4 bases, and 12 bases lay outside the gene matches. The germline gives CDR1 MGHRA, CDR2 YSYEKL. This CDR3 is built from 16 residues. The CDR3 bases are TGCGCCAGCAGCCGCCACCCAGGGGGTAAGGGTGAAAAACTGTTTTTT. This sequence encodes CASSRHPGGKGEKLFF.

The rearrangement links TRBV7-9 to TRBJ2-7; 9 nucleotides match TRBD1. The trim removed 2 bases at V and 3 bases at J, leaving 5 bases unmatched. The V gene's germline CDR1 is SEHNR and CDR2 FQNEAQ (reference sequence). The CDR3 runs 15 residues. CDR3 amino acids: CASSLSLGQGYEQYF. The CDR3 nucleotides read TGTGCCAGCAGCTTAAGTCTGGGACAGGGCTACGAGCAGTACTTC.

The V call is TRBV19, the J call TRBJ1-2; D is unresolved. This CDR3 has 13 residues. Germline lookup yields CDR1 LNHDA and CDR2 SQIVND (reference sequence). Between the trimmed V and J ends, which lost 4 bases and 6 bases, there was a span of 12 bases. The CDR3 sequence is CASSTFLRDGYTF. For the CDR3, the DNA is TGTGCCAGTAGTACCTTCCTGAGGGATGGCTACACCTTC.

The V and J genes are TRBV5-6 and TRBJ1-3; D call uncertain. Between the trimmed V and J ends, which lost 2 bases and 4 bases, there was a span of 16 bases. Germline V gene data show CDR1 as SGHDT and CDR2 as YYEEEE. The CDR3 length is 16 residues. The CDR3 loop reads CASSLSGTVRGNTIYF. CDR3 nucleotide sequence: TGTGCCAGCAGCTTAAGTGGAACGGTGCGGGGAAACACCATATATTTT.

V is TRBV5-5 and J is TRBJ1-1, with 7 bases that match TRBD1. The CDR3 has 16 residues. Germline CDR1 SGHKS, CDR2 YYEKEE (reference sequence). After removal of 4 bases from V and 2 bases from J, the junction contained 11 bases not matched to a gene. CDR3 nucleotide sequence: TGTGCCAGCAGCCTCCACACAGGGGTACGTAACACTGAAGCTTTCTTT. Translation gives CASSLHTGVRNTEAFF.

This chain connects TRBV5-6 to TRBJ2-2; D is undetermined. This CDR3 spans 15 amino acids. V was trimmed by 0 bases and J by 7 bases, leaving 13 bases between them. In germline, CDR1 is SGHDT, CDR2 YYEEEE. This chain's CDR3 is CASSLAGKEIGELFF. The DNA of the CDR3 is TGTGCCAGCAGCTTGGCCGGTAAGGAGATCGGGGAGCTGTTTTTT.

The chain combines TRBV5-1 with TRBJ2-5; 11 nucleotides agree with TRBD2. The CDR3 totals 15 residues. After removal of 0 bases from V and 3 bases from J, the junction contained 1 base not matched to a gene. Germline V CDR1 and CDR2: SGHRS, YFSETQ. This CDR3 reads CASSLGLAGKETQYF. The CDR3, as DNA: TGCGCCAGCAGCTTGGGACTAGCGGGGAAAGAGACCCAGTACTTC.

The chain combines TRBV7-8 with TRBJ2-7, with 7 bases identical to TRBD1. Trimming at V came to 5 bases and at J to 7 bases, leaving 14 bases not matched to a gene. This CDR3 is 15 amino acids long. Germline V lookup: CDR1 SGHVS, CDR2 FQNEAQ. CDR3 loop: CASSQGVGGLREQYF. The CDR3 DNA reads as TGTGCCAGCAGCCAGGGGGTTGGGGGCCTCCGGGAGCAGTACTTC.

The chain combines TRBV6-1 with TRBJ1-1; D remains ambiguous. The CDR3 has 15 amino acids. In germline, CDR1 is MNHNS, CDR2 SASEGT. The germline V and J ends were trimmed by 4 bases and 1 base, with 13 bases remaining between them. CDR3 in DNA: TGTGCCAGCAGTGCGTTTTCCAGTCCGAACACTGAAGCTTTCTTT. Translating gives CASSAFSSPNTEAFF.

The rearrangement joins TRBV7-2 to TRBJ2-2; tentative D call: TRBD2 (5 bases). Looked up from germline, CDR1 is SGHTA and CDR2 is FQGNSA. The CDR3 runs 12 residues. Trimming left V 9 bases short and J 7 bases short, with 12 bases between. The CDR3 loop reads CASYTGSGELFF. CDR3 DNA: TGTGCCAGTTATACGGGGAGCGGGGAGCTGTTTTTT.

The rearrangement links TRBV5-6 to TRBJ2-7, with 8 bases identical to TRBD2. The CDR3 spans 15 residues. The germline gives CDR1 SGHDT, CDR2 YYEEEE. With 3 bases clipped from V and 7 bases from J, the junction kept 12 bases outside the gene matches. CDR3 sequence reads: CASSWRGGGPYEQYF. CDR3 nucleotides: TGTGCCAGCAGCTGGCGGGGCGGGGGGCCGTATGAGCAGTACTTC.

The chain links TRBV20-1 to TRBJ1-1, with D possibly TRBD1 on 5 matching bases. V lost 7 bases, J lost 0 bases, and 6 bases lay in between. The CDR3 is made up of 11 amino acids. Germline V gives CDR1 DFQATT, CDR2 SNEGSKA (reference sequence). Here the CDR3 reads CSGDLNTEAFF. CDR3 DNA: TGCAGTGGGGACTTGAACACTGAAGCTTTCTTT.